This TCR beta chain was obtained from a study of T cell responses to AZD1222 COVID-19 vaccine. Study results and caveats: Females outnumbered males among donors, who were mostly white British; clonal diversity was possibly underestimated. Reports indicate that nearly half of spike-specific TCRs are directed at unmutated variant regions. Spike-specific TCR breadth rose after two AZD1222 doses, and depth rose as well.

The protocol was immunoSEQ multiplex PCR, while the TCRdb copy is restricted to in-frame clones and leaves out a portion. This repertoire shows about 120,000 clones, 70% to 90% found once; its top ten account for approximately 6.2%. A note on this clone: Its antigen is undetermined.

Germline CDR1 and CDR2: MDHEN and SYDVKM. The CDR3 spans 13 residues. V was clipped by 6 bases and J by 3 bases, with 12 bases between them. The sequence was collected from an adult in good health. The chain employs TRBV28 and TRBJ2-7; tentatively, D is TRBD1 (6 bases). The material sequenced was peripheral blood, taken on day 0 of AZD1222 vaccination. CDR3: CASSPGDIYEQYF. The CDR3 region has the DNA TGTGCCAGCAGCCCCGGGGACATCTACGAGCAGTACTTC.